This is a list of T cell receptor beta chains from one sample in a study of T-cell memory formation after mild COVID-19. TCRdb fed the 5' RACE reads into MiXCR, producing one record per CDR3 protein. The sample holds 540,000 or so distinct CDR3 sequences, roughly 22% seen once. The source material was PBMCs or a T cell subset sorted from them (not recorded which). These receptors were collected from an adult woman who had mild COVID-19 (a few samples of this study predate the infection). Cell type and time point are not known. CDR3s include the opening cysteine and the closing phenylalanine or tryptophan. D genes are given only for firm matches. The size field is filled for only some rows; it gives once, few, many or a size class.

j_call d_call v_call clone_size cdr3_length cdr3_aa cdr3_nt
TRBJ2-3 TRBD2 TRBV7-9 few 16 CASSLAPGGLADTQYF TGTGCCAGCAGCTTAGCCCCGGGGGGGCTGGCAGATACGCAGTATTTT
TRBJ2-1 TRBD2 TRBV6-6 few 18 CASTLALLLAGDRIEQFF TGTGCCAGCACCCTAGCCCTCTTACTAGCGGGAGATAGGATTGAGCAGTTCTTC
TRBJ1-2 . TRBV4-1 few 18 CASSQDFLGSTTNYGYTF TGCGCCAGCAGCCAAGATTTTTTGGGTTCTACTACTAACTATGGCTACACCTTC
TRBJ2-2 TRBD2 TRBV19 few 14 CASSRAGATGELFF TGTGCCAGTAGTCGGGCGGGAGCGACCGGGGAGCTGTTTTTT
TRBJ1-1 TRBD1 TRBV19 . 15 CASSIADRGQAEAFF TGTGCCAGTAGTATAGCAGACAGGGGGCAGGCTGAAGCTTTCTTT
TRBJ2-1 TRBD2 TRBV7-7 . 15 CASSPGGAGGHEQFF TGTGCCAGCAGCCCGGGGGGAGCGGGGGGGCATGAGCAGTTCTTC
TRBJ2-7 TRBD2 TRBV4-1 few 15 CASSQETSGIYEQYF TGCGCCAGCAGCCAAGAAACTAGCGGGATCTACGAGCAGTACTTC
TRBJ2-1 TRBD2 TRBV7-6 . 17 CASSLAWRGGRYNEQFF TGTGCCAGCAGCTTAGCGTGGCGGGGGGGCCGGTACAATGAGCAGTTCTTC
TRBJ1-1 . TRBV5-5 few 14 CASSSGPWNTEAFF TGTGCCAGCAGCTCAGGACCCTGGAACACTGAAGCTTTCTTT
TRBJ2-3 TRBD2 TRBV4-1 . 14 CASSLGLEGDTQYF TGCGCCAGCAGCCTGGGACTAGAGGGAGATACGCAGTATTTT
TRBJ2-1 . TRBV7-9 . 17 CASSLGTLAERDNEQFF TGTGCCAGCAGCTTGGGGACTTTAGCGGAAAGGGACAATGAGCAGTTCTTC
TRBJ2-2 TRBD2 TRBV7-3 . 17 CASSLMRLAGNTGELFF TGTGCCAGCAGCTTAATGCGACTAGCGGGCAACACCGGGGAGCTGTTTTTT
TRBJ2-1 TRBD2 TRBV12-3/TRBV12-4 . 15 CASTKAGVAYNEQFF TGTGCCAGTACTAAGGCGGGAGTAGCCTACAATGAGCAGTTCTTC
TRBJ2-3 . TRBV5-1 . 17 CASRPFTVATSTDTQYF TGCGCCAGCAGACCCTTTACAGTAGCGACTAGCACAGATACGCAGTATTTT
TRBJ2-2 . TRBV25-1 . 14 CASTEEGWSGELFF TGTGCCAGCACCGAGGAGGGTTGGAGCGGGGAGCTGTTTTTT
TRBJ2-5 TRBD2 TRBV28 . 16 CASSPWTSWGVETQYF TGTGCCAGCAGTCCCTGGACTAGCTGGGGGGTAGAGACCCAGTACTTC